These T cell receptor beta chains were read from a single sample in a study of cytomegalovirus exposure and HLA in healthy donors. Generated by immunoSEQ multiplex PCR, the TCRdb table keeps only in-frame clones and is missing some. The sample yields tens of thousands of clones, about 94% seen once. The source material was PBMCs. Source of these receptors: a man aged 18 to 30 in good health and CMV-seropositive. Each CDR3 is given with its conserved first and last residue.

V gene,J gene,CDR3 protein
TRBV7-9,TRBJ2-1,CSFSGGLSSYNEQFF
TRBV28,TRBJ1-2,CASSQKGDGYGYTF
TRBV7-9,TRBJ1-2,CASSLGGQNYGYTF
TRBV11-2,TRBJ2-7,CASGYPGGFYEQYF
TRBV7-2,TRBJ2-2,CASSLVGQGNTGELFF
TRBV11-2,TRBJ2-5,CASSLDRETQYF
TRBV28,TRBJ2-5,CASSLSDSQETQYF
TRBV5-6,TRBJ2-7,CASSLGGSSYEQYF
TRBV10-1,TRBJ2-2,CASSAWAKTENTGELFF
TRBV7-9,TRBJ2-3,CASSLAVVGTDTQYF
TRBV29-1,TRBJ2-7,CSVGLLSYEQYF
TRBV6-5,TRBJ1-6,CASGAMGGRNSPLHF
TRBV9,TRBJ2-5,CASSVMGGGQETQYF
TRBV25-1,TRBJ2-1,CASSATSAPHNEQFF
TRBV30,TRBJ1-2,CAWRFQGFRGYTF
TRBV7-2,TRBJ2-2,CASSPPYLAGPTGELFF
TRBV30,TRBJ2-2,CARSVGLAVLGVTGELFF
TRBV9,TRBJ2-7,CASSVGPVWTSQYEQYF
TRBV10-3,TRBJ1-2,CASGTKQNYGYTF
TRBV5-8,TRBJ1-1,CASSLGGPPNTEAFF
TRBV9,TRBJ2-1,CASSGDREDPYNEQFF
TRBV2,TRBJ2-4,CASSDFERVKNIQYF